This TCR beta chain derives from a study of blood T cell repertoires in COVID-19 (dated by TCRdb to about 2020). About the investigation overall: Samples covering the acute and convalescent phases of COVID-19 were provided by collaborators in the United States, Italy and Spain. HLA class I and class II types, where available, came from metadata supplied by the sample provider rather than from assay-based typing. Deeply sampled blood TCRbeta repertoires from subjects exposed to, actively infected with, or recovered from COVID-19 were included in the dataset. Nearly every sample came with metadata listing a de-identified subject ID, COVID-19 status, age in years and sex. Samples came from the ongoing ImmuneRACE study (first 160 participants) plus 1,254 subjects from 6 global collaborators. The prospective study material was composed of cDNA or gDNA derived from T cells, B-cell-depleted T cells, or PBMCs. The repertoires were released in a freely available public database intended as a resource for research on the immune response to SARS-CoV-2. The study at large found these results: The quantity of clinical and demographic metadata differed by source and by participant and was supplied without curation.

CDR3 length: 15 amino acids, cysteine to phenylalanine. Of all the DNA, just the CDR3 is kept, 45 bases in frame from base 1. CDR1 and CDR2 are read off the germline V gene as KGHSH and LQKENI. Germline trimming amounts to 6 bases on V and 5 bases on J, with 8 as the count of junction bases outside the gene matches. One collaborating source in Seattle enrolled patients during active infection and followed them longitudinally through the course of disease. Collaborating institutions collected whole blood in K2EDTA tubes following their own protocols. Collaborator samples were shipped for TCRbeta analysis as frozen whole blood, isolated PBMCs, or DNA extracted from either sample type. This clone was seen a single time. Its antigen is currently not known. Qualities for individual bases were not recorded, and no much larger clone is one base off. TCRbeta CDR3 regions were amplified from genomic DNA using the immunoSEQ Assay, a bias-controlled multiplex PCR. The authors' pipeline ran thus. Within the assay, amplification of reference gene primers was used to estimate how many nucleated cells each sample contained. Sequence reads were collapsed and filtered to measure the absolute abundance of every unique TCRbeta CDR3 rearrangement. Productive Simpson clonality was computed per sample as the square root of Simpson's diversity index over productive rearrangements. TCRdb took over this immuneACCESS table, retaining in-frame rearrangements with V and J assigned. Such tables are incomplete; in checked studies, under half of the missing clones stem from an unresolved V gene, and the remainder is unexplained. V, J and clone size are taken as reported in that table, and D and trimming were inferred from the DNA itself. Counted in this sample were about 160,000 clones; around 79% of them appeared once. The ten most abundant clones make up 7% to 10% of the sample.

This sequence was found in a woman aged 55-69 years with COVID-19, enrolled during active disease. The sequencing sample was made of peripheral blood. The rearrangement combines TRBV18 with TRBJ2-7; 12 middle bases align to TRBD1. The CDR3 is CASSGTGTGGNEQYF. The DNA reads as follows: TGTGCCAGCTCGGGTACCGGGACAGGGGGCAACGAGCAGTACTTC.